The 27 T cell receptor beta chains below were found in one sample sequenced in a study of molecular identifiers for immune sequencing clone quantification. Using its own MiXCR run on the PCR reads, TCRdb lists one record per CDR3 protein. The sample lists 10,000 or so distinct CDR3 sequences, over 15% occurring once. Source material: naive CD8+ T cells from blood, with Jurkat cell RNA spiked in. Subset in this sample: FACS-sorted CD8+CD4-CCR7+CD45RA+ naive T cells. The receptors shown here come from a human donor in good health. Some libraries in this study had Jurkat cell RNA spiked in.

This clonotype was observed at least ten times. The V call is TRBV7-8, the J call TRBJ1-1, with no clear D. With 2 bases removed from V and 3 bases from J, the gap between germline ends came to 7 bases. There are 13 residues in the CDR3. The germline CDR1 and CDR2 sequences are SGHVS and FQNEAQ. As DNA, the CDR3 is TGTGCCAGCAGCTTACAACATTACACTGAAGCTTTCTTT. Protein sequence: CASSLQHYTEAFF.

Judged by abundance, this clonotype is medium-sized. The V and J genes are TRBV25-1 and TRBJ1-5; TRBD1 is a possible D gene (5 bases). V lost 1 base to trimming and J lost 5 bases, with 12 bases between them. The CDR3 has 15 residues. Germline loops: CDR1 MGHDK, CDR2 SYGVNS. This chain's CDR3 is CASSEFQDSDQPQHF. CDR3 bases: TGTGCCAGCAGTGAATTCCAAGACAGCGATCAGCCCCAGCATTTT.

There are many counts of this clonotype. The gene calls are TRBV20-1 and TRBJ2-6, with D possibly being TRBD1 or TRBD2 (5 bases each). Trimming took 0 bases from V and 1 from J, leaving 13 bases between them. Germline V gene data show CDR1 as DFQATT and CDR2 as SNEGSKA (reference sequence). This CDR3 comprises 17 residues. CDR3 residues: CSARDRDGGSGANVLTF. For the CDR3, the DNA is TGCAGTGCTAGAGACCGGGACGGTGGGTCTGGGGCCAACGTCCTGACTTTC.

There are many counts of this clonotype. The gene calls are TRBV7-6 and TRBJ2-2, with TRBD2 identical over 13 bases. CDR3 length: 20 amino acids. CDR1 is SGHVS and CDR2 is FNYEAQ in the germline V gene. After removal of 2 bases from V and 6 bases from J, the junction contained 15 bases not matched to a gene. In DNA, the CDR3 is TGTGCCAGCAGCTTACCAGGGGTAGCGACTAGCGGGAGGATTGCCGGGGAGCTGTTTTTT. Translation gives CASSLPGVATSGRIAGELFF. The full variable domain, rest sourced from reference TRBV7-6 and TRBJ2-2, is GAGVSQSPRYKVTKRGQDVALRCDPISGHVSLYWYRQALGQGPEFLTYFNYEAQQDKSGLPNDRFSAERPEGSISTLTIQRTEQRDSAMYRCASSLPGVATSGRIAGELFFGEGSRLTVL.

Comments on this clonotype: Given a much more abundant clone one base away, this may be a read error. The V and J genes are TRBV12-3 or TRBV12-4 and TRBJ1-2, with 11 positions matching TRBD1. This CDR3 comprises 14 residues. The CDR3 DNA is TGTGCCAGCAGTATCTGGGACAGGGGGTATGGCTACGCCTTC. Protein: CASSIWDRGYGYAF.

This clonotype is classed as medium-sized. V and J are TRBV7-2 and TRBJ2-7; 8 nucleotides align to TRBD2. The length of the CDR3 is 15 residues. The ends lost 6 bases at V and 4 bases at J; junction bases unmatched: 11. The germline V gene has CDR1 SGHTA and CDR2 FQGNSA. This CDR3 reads CASRGAGESWYEQYF. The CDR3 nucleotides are TGTGCCAGCAGAGGAGCGGGAGAAAGTTGGTACGAGCAGTACTTC.

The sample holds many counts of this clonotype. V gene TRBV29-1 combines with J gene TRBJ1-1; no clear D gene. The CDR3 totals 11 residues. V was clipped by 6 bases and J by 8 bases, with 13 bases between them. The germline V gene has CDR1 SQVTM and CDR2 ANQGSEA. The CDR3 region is CSVREPVEAFF. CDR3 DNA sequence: TGCAGCGTCCGGGAGCCGGTCGAAGCTTTCTTT.

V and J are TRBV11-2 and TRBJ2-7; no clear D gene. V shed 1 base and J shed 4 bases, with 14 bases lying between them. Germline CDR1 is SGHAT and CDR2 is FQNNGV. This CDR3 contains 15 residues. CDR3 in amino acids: CASSLAPTGSYEQYF. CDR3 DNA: TGTGCCAGCAGCTTAGCTCCGACGGGTTCATACGAGCAGTACTTC.

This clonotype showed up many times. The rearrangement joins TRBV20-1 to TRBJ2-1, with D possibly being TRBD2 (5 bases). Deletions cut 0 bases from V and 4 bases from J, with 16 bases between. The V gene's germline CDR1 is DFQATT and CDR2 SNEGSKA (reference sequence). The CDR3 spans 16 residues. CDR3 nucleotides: TGCAGTGCTAGAGATCATCTCGGGGAAAGGTACAATGAGCAGTTCTTC. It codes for CSARDHLGERYNEQFF.

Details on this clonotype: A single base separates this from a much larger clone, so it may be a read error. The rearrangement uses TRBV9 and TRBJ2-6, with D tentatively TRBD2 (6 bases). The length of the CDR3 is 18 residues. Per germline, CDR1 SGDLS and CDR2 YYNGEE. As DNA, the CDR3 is TGTGCCAACAGCGGGCATCCCTTTGGTACTTCTGGGGCCAACGTCCTGACTTTC. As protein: CANSGHPFGTSGANVLTF.

Written as DNA, the CDR3 is TGTGCCAGCAGCGAGGCAAACTACAATGAGCAGTTCTTC. As protein: CASSEANYNEQFF. The chain uses TRBV5-3 and TRBJ2-1; D ambiguous. TRBV5-3 is assigned to the ORF class and has an uncertain function. The CDR3 has 13 amino acids. Trimming removed 8 bases from V and 3 bases from J, with 12 bases in between.

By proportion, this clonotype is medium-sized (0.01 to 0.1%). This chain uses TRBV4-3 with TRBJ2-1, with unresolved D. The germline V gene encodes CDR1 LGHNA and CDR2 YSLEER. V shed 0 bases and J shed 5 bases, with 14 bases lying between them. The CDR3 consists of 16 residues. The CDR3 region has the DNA TGCGCCAGCAGCCAAGATCTCCAGAACCCGAACAATGAGCAGTTCTTC. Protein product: CASSQDLQNPNNEQFF.

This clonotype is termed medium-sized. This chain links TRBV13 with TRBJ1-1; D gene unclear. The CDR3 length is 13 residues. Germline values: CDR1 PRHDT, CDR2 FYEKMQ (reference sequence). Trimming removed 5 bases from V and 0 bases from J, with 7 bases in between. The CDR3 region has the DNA TGTGCCAGCAGCCCCGAGCTGAACACTGAAGCTTTCTTT. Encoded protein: CASSPELNTEAFF.

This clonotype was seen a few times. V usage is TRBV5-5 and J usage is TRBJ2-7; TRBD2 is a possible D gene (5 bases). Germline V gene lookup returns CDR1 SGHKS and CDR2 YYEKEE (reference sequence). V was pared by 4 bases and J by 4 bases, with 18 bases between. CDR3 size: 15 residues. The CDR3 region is CASSHHDEGGYEQYF. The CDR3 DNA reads TGTGCCAGCAGCCACCACGACGAGGGTGGTTACGAGCAGTACTTC. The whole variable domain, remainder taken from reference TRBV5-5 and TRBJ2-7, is DAGVTQSPTHLIKTRGQQVTLRCSPISGHKSVSWYQQVLGQGPQFIFQYYEKEERGRGNFPDRFSARQFPNYSSELNVNALLLGDSALYLCASSHHDEGGYEQYFGPGTRLTVT.

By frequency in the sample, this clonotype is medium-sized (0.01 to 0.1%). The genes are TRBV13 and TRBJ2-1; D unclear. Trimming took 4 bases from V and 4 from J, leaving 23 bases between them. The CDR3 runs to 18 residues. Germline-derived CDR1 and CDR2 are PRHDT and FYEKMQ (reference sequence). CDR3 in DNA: TGTGCCAGCAGCTCCTCCCTGGTCCGGTTGTCAGTATACAATGAGCAGTTCTTC. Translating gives CASSSSLVRLSVYNEQFF.

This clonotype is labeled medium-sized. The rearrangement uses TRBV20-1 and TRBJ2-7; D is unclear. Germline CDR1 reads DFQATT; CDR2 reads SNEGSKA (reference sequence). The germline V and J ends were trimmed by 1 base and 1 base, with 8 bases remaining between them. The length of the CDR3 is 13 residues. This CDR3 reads CSARGAQSYEQYF. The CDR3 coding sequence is TGCAGTGCTAGAGGCGCGCAGTCCTACGAGCAGTACTTC.

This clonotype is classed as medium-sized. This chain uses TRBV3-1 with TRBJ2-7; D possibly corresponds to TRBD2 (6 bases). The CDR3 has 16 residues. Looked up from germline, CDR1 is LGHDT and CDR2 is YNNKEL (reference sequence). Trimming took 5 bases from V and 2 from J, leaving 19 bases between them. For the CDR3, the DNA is TGTGCCAGCAGCTTTGGAGGGGCAGCGGCGACCTACGAGCAGTACTTC. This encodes CASSFGGAAATYEQYF.

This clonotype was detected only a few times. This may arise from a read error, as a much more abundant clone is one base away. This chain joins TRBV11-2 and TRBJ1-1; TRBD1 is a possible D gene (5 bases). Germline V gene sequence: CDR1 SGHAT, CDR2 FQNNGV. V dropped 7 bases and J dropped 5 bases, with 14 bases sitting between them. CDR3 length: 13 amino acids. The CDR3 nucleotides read TGTGCCAGCAAGAGTGGGACGGTGACTGAAGCTTTCTTT. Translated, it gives CASKSGTVTEAFF.

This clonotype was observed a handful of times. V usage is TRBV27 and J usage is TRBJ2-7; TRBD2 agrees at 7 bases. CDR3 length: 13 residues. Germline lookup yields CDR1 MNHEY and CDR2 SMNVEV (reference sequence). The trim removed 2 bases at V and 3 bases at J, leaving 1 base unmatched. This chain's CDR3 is CASSLTSDYEQYF. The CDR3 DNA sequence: TGTGCCAGCAGTTTAACTAGCGACTACGAGCAGTACTTC.

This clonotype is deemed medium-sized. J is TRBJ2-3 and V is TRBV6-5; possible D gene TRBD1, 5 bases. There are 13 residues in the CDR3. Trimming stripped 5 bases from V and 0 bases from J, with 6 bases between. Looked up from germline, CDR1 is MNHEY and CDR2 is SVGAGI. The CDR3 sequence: CASSGHSTDTQYF. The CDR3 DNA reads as TGTGCCAGCAGTGGACATAGCACAGATACGCAGTATTTT.

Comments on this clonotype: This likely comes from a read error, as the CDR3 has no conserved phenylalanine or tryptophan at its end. CDR3 sequence: CASGLARGVRTEAFL. The CDR3 DNA sequence: TGCGCCAGCGGCTTGGCCCGAGGGGTTCGCACTGAAGCTTTCTTA. V usage is TRBV5-1 and J usage is TRBJ1-1; TRBD1 might be the D (5 bases). This CDR3 has 15 residues. Germline lookup yields CDR1 SGHRS and CDR2 YFSETQ.

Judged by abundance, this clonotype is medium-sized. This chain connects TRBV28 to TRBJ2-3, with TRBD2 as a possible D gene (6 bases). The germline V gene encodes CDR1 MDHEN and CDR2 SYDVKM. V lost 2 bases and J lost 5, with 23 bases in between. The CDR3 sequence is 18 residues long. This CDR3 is CASSLKVRGGPVLDTQYF. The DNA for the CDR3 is TGTGCCAGCAGTTTAAAGGTCCGGGGAGGCCCTGTTTTAGATACGCAGTATTTT.

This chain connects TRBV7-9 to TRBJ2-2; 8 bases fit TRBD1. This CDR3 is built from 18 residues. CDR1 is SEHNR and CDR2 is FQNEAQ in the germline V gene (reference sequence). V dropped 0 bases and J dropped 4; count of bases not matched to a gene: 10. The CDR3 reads CASSLASKRTGITGELFF. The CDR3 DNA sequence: TGTGCCAGCAGCTTAGCTTCTAAGAGGACAGGGATCACCGGGGAGCTGTTTTTT.

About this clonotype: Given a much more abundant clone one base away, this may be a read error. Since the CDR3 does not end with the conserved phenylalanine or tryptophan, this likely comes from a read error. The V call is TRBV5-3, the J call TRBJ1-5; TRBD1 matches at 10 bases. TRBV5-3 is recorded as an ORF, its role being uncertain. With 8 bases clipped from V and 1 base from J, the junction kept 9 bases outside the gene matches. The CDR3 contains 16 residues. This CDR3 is CASSDWTGGSNQPQHS. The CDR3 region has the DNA TGTGCCAGCAGCGATTGGACAGGGGGAAGCAATCAGCCCCAGCATTCT.

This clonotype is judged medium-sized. CDR3 loop: CASSYSRRLDRRTEAFF. The CDR3 coding sequence is TGTGCCAGCAGTTACTCACGTCGCCTCGACAGGAGGACTGAAGCTTTCTTT. The V gene is TRBV6-5, the J gene TRBJ1-1; possibly TRBD1 for D (6 bases). This CDR3 comprises 17 residues. Trimming stripped 0 bases from V and 5 bases from J, with 19 bases between. Germline CDR1 is MNHEY and CDR2 is SVGAGI.

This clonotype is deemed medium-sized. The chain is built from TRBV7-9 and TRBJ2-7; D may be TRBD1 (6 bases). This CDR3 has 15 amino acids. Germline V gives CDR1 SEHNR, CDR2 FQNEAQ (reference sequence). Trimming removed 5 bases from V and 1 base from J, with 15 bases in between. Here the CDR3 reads CASSGGKRPSYEQYF. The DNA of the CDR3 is TGTGCCAGCAGCGGGGGCAAGCGGCCGTCCTACGAGCAGTACTTC.

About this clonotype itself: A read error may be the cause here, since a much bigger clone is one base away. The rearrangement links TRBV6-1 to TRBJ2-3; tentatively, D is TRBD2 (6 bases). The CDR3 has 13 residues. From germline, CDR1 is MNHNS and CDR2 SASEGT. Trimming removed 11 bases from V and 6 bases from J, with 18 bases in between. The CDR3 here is CAGTGGHLDTQYF. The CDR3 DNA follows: TGTGCCGGGACCGGAGGGCACCTTGATACGCAGTATTTT.